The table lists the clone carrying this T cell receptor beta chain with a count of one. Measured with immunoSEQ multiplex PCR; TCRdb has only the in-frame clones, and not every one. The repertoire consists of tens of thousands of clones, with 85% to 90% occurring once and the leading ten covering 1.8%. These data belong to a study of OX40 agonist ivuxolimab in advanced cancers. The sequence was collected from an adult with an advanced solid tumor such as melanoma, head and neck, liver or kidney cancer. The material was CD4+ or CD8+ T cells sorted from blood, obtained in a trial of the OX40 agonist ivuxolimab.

For the CDR3, the DNA is TGTGCCAGCAACAAACAGGGCACTTATGGCTACACCTTC. It translates to CASNKQGTYGYTF. The chain combines TRBV28 with TRBJ1-2; possible D gene TRBD1, 6 bases. Germline V gene lookup returns CDR1 MDHEN and CDR2 SYDVKM. Trimming removed 7 bases at V and 5 bases at J, with 14 bases between. This CDR3 has 13 amino acids.